This TCR beta chain appears in the sequencing data of a study of metastatic and nonmetastatic thyroid tumors. The study, taken as a whole, reports: Significantly higher TCR beta diversity was reportedly seen in malignant thyroid tumors than benign nodules, in blood and tumor.

This clone has a count of ten or more. The antigen is unknown. Under the authors' procedure: The authors used CDR3 differences across clinicopathological groups to build a distant-metastasis classifier for papillary thyroid cancer. TCRdb re-called clones from the PCR reads using MiXCR. The V and J calls here are based on TCRdb, not the publication. This table holds tens of thousands of clones, about 15% found once. Trimming pared 6 bases from V and 9 bases from J, leaving 9 bases between. There are 12 residues in the CDR3. Germline CDR1 is LNHDA and CDR2 is SQIVND (reference sequence). Every patient underwent thyroid surgery untreated.

The source of this sequence is a female donor with papillary thyroid cancer or a benign thyroid nodule (not recorded which). Some clones in this sample may be carry-over from other donors' samples. The sequenced sample was blood. The chain has TRBV19 and TRBJ1-6, with D possibly TRBD1 on 5 matching bases. CDR3 amino acids: CASSGRVSPLHF. For the CDR3, the DNA is TGTGCCAGTAGCGGCAGGGTTTCACCCCTCCACTTT.